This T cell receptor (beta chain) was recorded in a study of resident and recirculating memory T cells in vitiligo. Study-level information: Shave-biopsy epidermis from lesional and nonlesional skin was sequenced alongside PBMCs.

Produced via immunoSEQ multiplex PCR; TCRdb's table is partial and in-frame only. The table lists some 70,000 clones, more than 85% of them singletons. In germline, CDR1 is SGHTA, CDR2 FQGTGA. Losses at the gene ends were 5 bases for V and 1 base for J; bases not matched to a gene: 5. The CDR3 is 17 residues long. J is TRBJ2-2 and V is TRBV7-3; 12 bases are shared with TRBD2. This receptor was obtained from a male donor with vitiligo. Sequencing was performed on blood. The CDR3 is CASSVMGLAGNTGELFF. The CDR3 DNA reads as TGTGCCAGCAGCGTAATGGGACTAGCGGGGAACACCGGGGAGCTGTTTTTT. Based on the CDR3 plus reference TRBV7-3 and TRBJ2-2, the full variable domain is GAGVSQTPSNKVTEKGKYVELRCDPISGHTALYWYRQSLGQGPEFLIYFQGTGAADDSGLPNDRFFAVRPEGSVSTLKIQRTERGDSAVYLCASSVMGLAGNTGELFFGEGSRLTVL.